This TCR beta chain was found in a study of regulatory T cells in long-lasting Graves disease. This clonotype was seen ten or more times. The time point denotes: newly diagnosed GD, antithyroid drugs for less than 3 months. Extracted PBMC RNA gave rise to the TCR library. With iRepertoire HTBI primers and Arm-PCR of CDR3 regions, TCR beta libraries were built. TCRdb redid the calling of the multiplex PCR reads with MiXCR, one entry per CDR3 protein. This table holds about 450,000 distinct CDR3 sequences, about 17% found once. Separately, the same data were catalogued under a study of T cells in Graves' hyperthyroidism and ophthalmopathy. That paper notes: Recently diagnosed hyperthyroidism of less than 2 months' duration affected patients aged 18 to 65. Most clonotypes expanded in thyroid above 0.001 were likewise present in blood. Patients with ophthalmopathy were separated from those with stable hyperthyroidism by a 13 V-J model.

This material consisted of peripheral blood mononuclear cells (PBMCs), taken at new diagnosis, from a patient treated with antithyroid drugs. This receptor was identified in a woman in her 30s with Graves disease.

This CDR3 reads CASSPRGAGRTGELFF. The CDR3 region has the DNA TGTGCCAGCAGCCCCAGGGGTGCAGGGCGGACCGGGGAGCTGTTTTTT. The chain carries TRBV11-2 and TRBJ2-2; D may be TRBD1 (6 bases). V dropped 5 bases and J dropped 5 bases, with 18 bases sitting between them. Germline V CDR1 and CDR2: SGHAT, FQNNGV. The CDR3 is made up of 16 amino acids.